The present TCR beta chain was sequenced within a study of T cells in Graves' hyperthyroidism and ophthalmopathy (dated by TCRdb to about 2019). Broadly, across the study: Peripheral blood was collected at initial diagnosis, before any treatment. After blood sampling, hyperthyroidism patients were treated with methimazole at a starting dose of 30 mg daily, and ophthalmopathy patients were treated with high-dose intravenous methylprednisolone. The roughly 99 discovery patients were divided at random into training and test sets in a 7:3 ratio. TCR V-J signatures able to tell the groups apart were searched for in a discovery cohort of about a hundred patients, of whom roughly 42 had Graves' ophthalmopathy and around 58 had stable Graves' hyperthyroidism. The paper describes TCR Vbeta CDR3 sequencing of 120 to 150 peripheral blood samples, made up of around 41 ophthalmopathy patients, 70 to 75 hyperthyroidism patients and 17 progressor patients. Prospective prediction of ophthalmopathy was tested in an independent validation cohort of 18 to 20 hyperthyroidism patients and approximately 17 patients who later progressed to ophthalmopathy. In more than 5 Graves' hyperthyroidism patients, the study also compared T-cell repertoires from thyroid tissue with T-cell repertoires from blood.

Moderately to severely active disease, a Clinical Activity Score of at least 3, a NOSPECS grade of at least 4, and a duration under 3 months were present in ophthalmopathy patients. Exclusion was applied to patients with uncontrolled infections, other autoimmune diseases, pregnancy or lactation. Clinical symptoms, serum thyroxine and TRAb, thyroid ultrasound, and orbital computed tomography formed the basis for the diagnoses. Ficoll-Paque density gradient centrifugation was used to isolate PBMCs from approximately 10 ml of fresh peripheral blood. Total RNA was extracted with Trizol reagent, and quality was checked on an Agilent 2100 Bioanalyzer. Measured from the cysteine to the phenylalanine, the CDR3 is 13 residues long. Only CDR3 DNA is held: 39 bases, read in frame from base 1. CDR1 and CDR2, per the germline V gene (reference sequence), are GTSNPN and SVGIG. V gives up 2 bases and J gives up 4 bases, and the segment between their germline ends measures 11 bases.

What the work shows at the level of the full study, not this receptor alone: Blood samples also contained most of the expanded thyroid clonotypes (frequency above 0.001), which suggests that blood repertoires may reflect thyroid immune responses. Sample size was not statistically predetermined, and blinding of investigators to group allocation was not performed. A model built on a 13 V-J signature distinguished ophthalmopathy from stable hyperthyroidism, reaching 85% to 90% sensitivity and under 84% specificity in cross-validation and 80%/75% in testing. During validation, the model predicted progression to ophthalmopathy a median of around 6 months ahead of onset, with 60% to 71% sensitivity and 72.22% specificity.

This clonotype showed up many times. It lacks a known antigen. Base qualities were left out, and no much larger clone turns up one base away. The TCR beta CDR3 regions were amplified from the RNA transcripts. The TCR CDR3 was subjected to a first round of RT-PCR using the HTBI primer set and the Qiagen OneStep RT-PCR kit. Libraries were constructed in a second round of multiplex PCR, after which size selection and purification were carried out. Libraries were sequenced paired-end with 100 bp reads on an Illumina HiSeq2000. In the authors' own workflow: Raw data were processed with SOAPnuke, discarding reads with adapters, uncalled bases, mean Phred below 15, or no exact constant-primer or identifier match. COPE v1.2.5 was used to merge high-quality paired reads, and clonotypes were defined as unique nucleotide sequences. MiTCR v1.1 was used to align the clonotypes against IMGT TRBV, TRBD and TRBJ reference segments. Analysis was restricted to V-J combinations with a frequency above 0.0001, which covered roughly 99% of repertoires. The TCS score was defined as the ratio of F50 (clonal expansion) to E x V (chaos), calculated using BLOSUM62-based TCRdist between CDR3 peptides within each V-J. Welch's t-statistics and random forest reduced just over 500 V-J features to 13, which were used in a naive Bayes classifier (R e1071). TCRdb cleaned the public reads at Q25 with fastp, built clones with MiXCR and kept in-frame beta chains. One record per CDR3 amino acid sequence lists the most common genes and DNA. These V and J calls rely on TCRdb rather than the paper's analysis. The sample table contains 400,000 to 600,000 distinct CDR3 sequences; only one count was recorded for about 16% of them. Around 32% of the sample lies in the top ten.

This chain is built from TRBV30 and TRBJ1-2; TRBD1 is possibly the D segment (6 matching bases). Material: blood. This clonotype was sampled from a woman aged 25 to 39 with Graves' ophthalmopathy. DNA sequence: TGTGCCTGGAGTACAGGGTATAGCTATGGCTACACCTTC. It codes for CAWSTGYSYGYTF.